This T cell receptor beta chain was sequenced during a study of siplizumab effects on memory and regulatory T cells. About 10^5 TCR templates per sample were sequenced. Profiling relied on immunoSEQ multiplex PCR, and the TCRdb table lists in-frame clones only, not all of them. The table shows under 140,000 clones, with roughly 92% occurring only once. Note on this clone: Its antigen is currently unknown.

Germline loops: CDR1 SGHRS, CDR2 YFSETQ. Trimming shortened V by 4 bases and J by 9 bases, and 19 bases separated the two germline ends. The CDR3 contains 14 residues. General study results and limits: Memory cells seemed less diverse than naive T cells, which seemed major alloresponse contributors. Few alloreactive clones mapped to unstimulated subsets. Proliferating CD4+ or CD8+ clones, roughly 75-95% of them, lacked an assignable naive or memory phenotype.

Sequenced sample: CD4+ T cells sorted from blood. The chain uses TRBV5-1 and TRBJ2-5, with D perhaps TRBD1 (6 bases). The clonotype was recovered from a human donor in good health. The CDR3 here is CASSIPGQGPPQYF. CDR3 bases: TGCGCCAGCAGCATTCCGGGACAAGGTCCCCCCCAGTACTTC.